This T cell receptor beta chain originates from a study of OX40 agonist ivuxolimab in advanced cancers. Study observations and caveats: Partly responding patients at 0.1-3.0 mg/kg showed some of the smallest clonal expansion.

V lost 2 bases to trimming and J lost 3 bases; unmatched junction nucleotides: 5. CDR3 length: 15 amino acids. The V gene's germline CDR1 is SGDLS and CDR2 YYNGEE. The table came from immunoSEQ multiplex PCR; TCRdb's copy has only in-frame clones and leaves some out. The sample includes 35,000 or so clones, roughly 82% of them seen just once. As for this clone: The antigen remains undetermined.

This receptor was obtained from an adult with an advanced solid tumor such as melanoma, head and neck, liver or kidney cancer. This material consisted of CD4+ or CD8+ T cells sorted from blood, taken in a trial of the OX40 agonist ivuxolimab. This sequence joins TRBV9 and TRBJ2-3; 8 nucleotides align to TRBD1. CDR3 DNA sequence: TGTGCCAGCAGCGTTCGGCAGGGGGCAACAGATACGCAGTATTTT. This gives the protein CASSVRQGATDTQYF.